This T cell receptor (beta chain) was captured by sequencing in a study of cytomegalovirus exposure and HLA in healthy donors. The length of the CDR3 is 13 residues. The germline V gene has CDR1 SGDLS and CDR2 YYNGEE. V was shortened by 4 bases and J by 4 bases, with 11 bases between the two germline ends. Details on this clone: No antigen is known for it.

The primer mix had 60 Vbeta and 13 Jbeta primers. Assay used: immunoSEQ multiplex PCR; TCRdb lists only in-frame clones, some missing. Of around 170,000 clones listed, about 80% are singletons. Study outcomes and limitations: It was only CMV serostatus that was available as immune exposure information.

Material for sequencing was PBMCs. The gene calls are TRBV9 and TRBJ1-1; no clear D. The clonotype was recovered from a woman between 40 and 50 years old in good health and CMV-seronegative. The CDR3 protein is CASSSLGPTEAFF. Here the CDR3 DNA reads TGTGCCAGCAGCTCCCTAGGTCCCACTGAAGCTTTCTTT.